The next 17 T cell receptor beta chains were all read from a single sample in a study of T cells in Graves' hyperthyroidism and ophthalmopathy (dated by TCRdb to between 2019 and 2020). The library was made by multiplex PCR. Sequencing was performed on an Illumina HiSeq 2000. The TCR beta CDR3 regions were amplified from RNA transcripts. The first round of RT-PCR for the TCR CDR3 was performed with the HTBI primer set and the Qiagen OneStep RT-PCR kit. TCRdb applied fastp at Q25 and MiXCR to the public reads, then kept only in-frame beta chains. Rows with a matching CDR3 protein are joined into one entry that keeps the most common DNA and genes. The sample profile shows 300,000 to 400,000 distinct CDR3 sequences; approximately 17% of them were found once. 40% of the sample is held by the ten biggest clonotypes. Input material: blood. All receptors come from a man aged 18 to 30 with Graves' ophthalmopathy.

This clonotype was counted ten times or more. This chain uses TRBV6-1 with TRBJ1-5; D is unresolved. The CDR3 is made up of 12 amino acids. V dropped 4 bases and J dropped 1 base, with 2 bases sitting between them. The germline CDR1 and CDR2 sequences are MNHNS and SASEGT. CDR3 protein: CASSVSNQPQHF. CDR3 DNA: TGTGCCAGCAGTGTGAGCAATCAGCCCCAGCATTTT.

This clonotype was observed many times. The chain links TRBV11-2 to TRBJ1-4; D is perhaps TRBD1 (6 bases). The V and J ends lost 1 base and 0 bases respectively, with 9 bases between them. The germline V gene encodes CDR1 SGHAT and CDR2 FQNNGV. The CDR3 contains 16 residues. The CDR3 DNA reads TGTGCCAGCAGCTTAGGACAGGCCACAACTAATGAAAAACTGTTTTTT. Translated, it gives CASSLGQATTNEKLFF.

This clonotype was seen more than once but under ten times. J is TRBJ2-5 and V is TRBV6-5, with 8 bases identical to TRBD2. Germline values: CDR1 MNHEY, CDR2 SVGAGI. The CDR3 spans 16 residues. The junction had 5 bases not matched to a gene; V was cut back by 0 bases and J by 2 bases. DNA of the CDR3: TGTGCCAGCAGTTACTCCTGGGCGGGGGGACAAGAGACCCAGTACTTC. Protein product: CASSYSWAGGQETQYF.

This clonotype was picked up many times. CDR3 sequence: CASSLGTGETQYF. DNA for the CDR3: TGTGCCAGCAGTCTCGGGACGGGCGAGACCCAGTACTTC. The chain is built from TRBV6-1 and TRBJ2-5, with D perhaps assigned TRBD1 or TRBD2 (5 bases each). CDR3 length equals 13 residues. Germline lookup yields CDR1 MNHNS and CDR2 SASEGT. Trimming removed 5 bases from V and 5 bases from J, with 12 bases in between.

This clonotype came up many times. The chain recombines TRBV3-1 with TRBJ2-7, with a possible D match to TRBD2 (5 bases). CDR3 length equals 15 residues. Trimming stripped 4 bases from V and 5 bases from J, with 18 bases between. Germline assignment: CDR1 LGHDT and CDR2 YNNKEL (reference sequence). This CDR3 reads CASSPRPGDVHEQYF. In nucleotides, the CDR3 is TGTGCCAGCAGCCCCCGCCCCGGGGATGTCCACGAGCAGTACTTC.

This clonotype occurred once. This chain uses TRBV2 with TRBJ1-3; D is ambiguous. Germline values: CDR1 SNHLY, CDR2 FYNNEI. The CDR3 sequence is 13 residues long. Trimming left V 6 bases short and J 4 bases short, with 10 bases between. CDR3 DNA sequence: TGTGCCAGCAGCACACCCCCGGGAAACACCATATATTTT. Translation gives CASSTPPGNTIYF.

This clonotype was observed a single time. The chain combines TRBV29-1 with TRBJ1-6; D is undetermined. V lost 0 bases and J lost 4, with 4 bases in between. Germline CDR1 reads SQVTM; CDR2 reads ANQGSEA. The CDR3 loop spans 13 amino acids. CDR3 nucleotides: TGCAGCGTTGAAGAGGGATATAATTCACCCCTCCACTTT. It translates to CSVEEGYNSPLHF.

The J gene is TRBJ2-1, the V gene TRBV5-1; no reliable D call. The CDR3 contains 15 residues. Germline V gene sequence: CDR1 SGHRS, CDR2 YFSETQ. The germline V and J ends were trimmed by 4 bases and 9 bases, with 20 bases remaining between them. CDR3 loop: CASSGAPNLKSEQFF. CDR3 in DNA: TGCGCCAGCAGCGGCGCCCCTAACCTTAAGTCTGAGCAGTTCTTC.

This chain joins TRBV20-1 and TRBJ1-2; 7 bases are shared with TRBD1. The CDR3 sequence is 17 residues long. The germline V gene has CDR1 DFQATT and CDR2 SNEGSKA (reference sequence). Trimming removed 0 bases from V and 3 bases from J; junction bases left unmatched: 13. The CDR3 DNA reads TGCAGTGCTAGAGATCCGAAGACAGGGATAAGAGACTATGGCTACACCTTC. As protein: CSARDPKTGIRDYGYTF.

This clonotype has just a few counts. The rearrangement uses TRBV4-2 and TRBJ1-1; D uncertain. Germline V gene sequence: CDR1 LGHNA, CDR2 YNFKEQ. Deletions cut 1 base from V and 5 bases from J, with 8 bases between. The CDR3 is made up of 13 amino acids. The chain's CDR3 is CASSQGDWTEAFF. Here the CDR3 DNA reads TGTGCCAGCAGCCAAGGGGATTGGACTGAAGCTTTCTTT.

V is TRBV28 and J is TRBJ1-2, with D maybe TRBD1 (6 bases). This CDR3 spans 13 amino acids. Germline CDR1 and CDR2: MDHEN and SYDVKM. V was cut by 2 bases and J by 8 bases, with 12 bases left in between. The CDR3 loop is CASSLTGYGGYTF. CDR3 coding DNA: TGTGCCAGCAGTTTAACAGGGTACGGGGGCTACACCTTC.

Ten or more counts support this clonotype. The V gene is TRBV7-2, the J gene TRBJ2-3, with D unresolved. V lost 1 base and J lost 4, with 9 bases in between. Germline CDR1 is SGHTA and CDR2 is FQGNSA. The CDR3 runs to 14 residues. CDR3 protein: CASSLVRSSDTQYF. The CDR3 DNA sequence: TGTGCCAGCAGCTTAGTTAGGAGCTCAGATACGCAGTATTTT.

V and J are TRBV10-3 and TRBJ1-5, with 7 nucleotides matching TRBD1. The ends lost 1 base at V and 6 bases at J; junction bases unmatched: 9. CDR3 size: 16 residues. Germline V CDR1 and CDR2: ENHRY, SYGVKD. CDR3 coding DNA: TGTGCCATCAGTGAGTGGGGACAGACTACAGGTCAGCCCCAGCATTTT. This sequence encodes CAISEWGQTTGQPQHF.

The gene calls are TRBV12-3 or TRBV12-4 and TRBJ1-1; possible D gene TRBD1, 5 bases. This CDR3 region has 14 residues. With 8 bases removed from V and 7 bases from J, the gap between germline ends came to 20 bases. CDR3 DNA: TGTGCCAGCTTTACGGTCGGGGCAGCGGGTGAAGCTTTCTTT. It is translated as CASFTVGAAGEAFF.

This clonotype has ten or more counts. This sequence joins TRBV2 and TRBJ2-7; D possibly uses TRBD1 or TRBD2 (5 bases each). This CDR3 is built from 13 residues. Germline CDR1 is SNHLY and CDR2 is FYNNEI. Trimming removed 6 bases from V and 7 bases from J, with 16 bases in between. Written as DNA, the CDR3 is TGTGCCAGCAGGGCCGGGACCCTCAGGGAGCAGTACTTC. Its translation: CASRAGTLREQYF. Complete variable domain (other parts from reference TRBV2 and TRBJ2-7): EPEVTQTPSHQVTQMGQEVILRCVPISNHLYFYWYRQILGQKVEFLVSFYNNEISEKSEIFDDQFSVERPDGSNFTLKIRSTKLEDSAMYFCASRAGTLREQYFGPGTRLTVT.

The V and J genes are TRBV7-9 and TRBJ2-7; 10 positions match TRBD2. V was clipped by 2 bases and J by 2 bases; unmatched bases: 6. The CDR3 length is 16 residues. Germline V gives CDR1 SEHNR, CDR2 FQNEAQ (reference sequence). CDR3: CASSLKWTSGTYEQYF. CDR3 sequence (DNA): TGTGCCAGCAGCTTAAAATGGACTAGCGGTACCTACGAGCAGTACTTC.

This clonotype was observed a few times. This chain uses TRBV19 with TRBJ1-5; D is ambiguous. The CDR3 is 15 amino acids. CDR1 and CDR2 (germline): LNHDA, SQIVND (reference sequence). Trimming took 0 bases from V and 1 from J, leaving 7 bases between them. The chain's CDR3 is CASSIDLGSNQPQHF. Here the CDR3 DNA reads TGTGCCAGTAGTATAGATTTGGGGAGCAATCAGCCCCAGCATTTT.